Below are 5 T cell receptor beta chains sequenced from a single sample in a study of beta chain features in type 1 diabetes. Study-wide results and caveats: Among patients with Type 1 diabetes, TCRB CDR3s were moderately but significantly shorter in every one of the four CD4+ subsets.

The antigens of these receptors remain unknown. Of the isolated RNA, all was reverse transcribed, and so the sequenced material was expressed TCRB transcripts. The method was immunoSEQ multiplex PCR; TCRdb's version includes in-frame clones alone and lacks a portion of them. The data show about 160,000 clones, 8% to 9.5% seen once. Sample: central memory CD4+ T cells from blood. The receptors were gathered from a woman aged 18-29 years with type 1 diabetes.

Only a few counts were recorded for this clone. An end of the junction differs from the germline gene, which may be a read error. The chain employs TRBV7-7 and TRBJ2-5, with D hard to call. Per the germline V gene, CDR1 is SSHAT and CDR2 is FNYEAQ (reference sequence). The CDR3 runs 13 residues. Here the CDR3 DNA reads TGTGCTAGCAGCCCACAGTTTAAAGAGACCCAGTACTTC. This gives the protein CASSPQFKETQYF. The full variable domain, its missing parts supplied by reference TRBV7-7 and TRBJ2-5, is GAGVSQSPRYKVTKRGQDVTLRCDPISSHATLYWYQQALGQGPEFLTYFNYEAQPDKSGLPSDRFSAERPEGSISTLTIQRTEQRDSAMYRCASSPQFKETQYFGPGTRLLVL.

This clone has more than one count but fewer than ten. CDR3 nucleotide sequence: TGTGCCAGCAGCTCCTCGACAGGGGCCAACGCTGAAGCTTTCTTT. It encodes CASSSSTGANAEAFF. The chain carries TRBV7-9 and TRBJ1-1, with 8 bases lining up with TRBD1. The CDR3 contains 15 residues. Germline lookup yields CDR1 SEHNR and CDR2 FQNEAQ (reference sequence). V lost 4 bases, J lost 6 bases, and 10 bases stayed unmatched.

The chain combines TRBV5-4 with TRBJ2-2; 10 positions agree with TRBD1. The CDR3 spans 16 residues. Germline CDR1 SGHNT, CDR2 YYREEE (reference sequence). Trimming cost V 6 bases and J 7 bases; bases outside gene matches: 12. The CDR3 region is CASNAGQGKIGGELFF. CDR3 in DNA: TGTGCCAGCAATGCGGGACAGGGGAAAATAGGCGGGGAGCTGTTTTTT.

This clone was detected only a few times. V is TRBV7-7 and J is TRBJ2-2, with 11 positions matching TRBD2. Germline CDR1 reads SSHAT; CDR2 reads FNYEAQ (reference sequence). The CDR3 length is 16 residues. The DNA for the CDR3 is TGTGCTATCCCCTTGGCTAGCGGGAGGAACGACGGGGAGCTGTTTTTT. The encoded protein is CAIPLASGRNDGELFF.

This clone was observed a few times. The rearrangement links TRBV5-1 to TRBJ1-2; 9 bases agree with TRBD1. Germline V gene sequence: CDR1 SGHRS, CDR2 YFSETQ. The CDR3 covers 13 residues. After removal of 4 bases from V and 4 bases from J, the junction contained 2 bases not matched to a gene. The CDR3 DNA follows: TGCGCCAGCAGCAAGGACAGGGGCTATGGCTACACCTTC. Translated, it gives CASSKDRGYGYTF.